The clone carrying this TCR beta chain has at least ten counts. What it binds is unknown. V was cut by 0 bases and J by 4 bases, with 15 bases left in between. From germline, CDR1 is SQVTM and CDR2 ANQGSEA. The CDR3 loop spans 16 amino acids. These data originate in a study of CD8 T cells in ankylosing spondylitis. Study outcomes and limitations: There were earlier reports of some motif variants in reactive arthritis synovial fluid and blood.

Using quantitative 5'-RACE with molecular barcodes, the authors made TCR beta libraries. TCRdb reprocessed the 5' RACE reads via MiXCR and lists one record per CDR3 protein. The table records roughly 180,000 distinct CDR3 sequences, around a tenth of them present only once. The chain couples TRBV29-1 to TRBJ1-4; no reliable D call. The sequence was collected from a female donor with ankylosing spondylitis or in good health (not recorded which). Sample: blood, either unsorted or a sorted T cell fraction (not recorded which). The DNA of the CDR3 is TGCAGCGTTGAAGAGTACTCCCTGGGCGGTAATGAAAAACTGTTTTTT. Its translation is CSVEEYSLGGNEKLFF.